This is a list of T cell receptor beta chains from one sample in a study of neurological immune-mediated disorders. TCRdb passed the 5' RACE reads through MiXCR, listing each CDR3 protein once. This table holds 55,000 to 70,000 distinct CDR3 sequences, about 11% found once. Material: PBMCs. The receptors come from a male donor with HTLV-1-associated myelopathy (HAM/TSP). Both conserved end residues are part of each CDR3. D genes are given only for firm matches. Clone size is given for some rows only: seen once, a few or many times, or a class if the clone is expanded.

clone_size j_call d_call v_call cdr3_nt cdr3_aa
many TRBJ2-2 - TRBV12-3/TRBV12-4 TGTGCCAGCAGTTTAGCGGGGCGGATCGGGGAGCTGTTTTTT CASSLAGRIGELFF
many TRBJ2-7 TRBD1 TRBV28 TGTGCCATCATGGGACAGGGGGGAATCTACGAGCAGTACTTC CAIMGQGGIYEQYF
many TRBJ2-1 - TRBV27 TGTGCCAGCGACTCCAGGGGCGAAGGGTGGGTCTTC CASDSRGEGWVF
- TRBJ1-6 - TRBV11-2 TGTGCCAGCAGCTCGAGGGTCGCAGGGTCTTATAATTCACCCCTCCACTTT CASSSRVAGSYNSPLHF
- TRBJ1-5 - TRBV7-6 TGTGCCAGCAGCTTAGAAGGGTATAAGGATCAGCCCCAGCATTTT CASSLEGYKDQPQHF
many TRBJ2-2 TRBD1 TRBV5-1 TGCGCCAGCAGCATCGGACAGGGGAACACCGGGGAGCTGTTTTTT CASSIGQGNTGELFF
many TRBJ2-1 TRBD2 TRBV5-1 TGCGCCAGCAGCTGGGGGACTAGCGGGGGGGCCAGTGAGCAGTTCTTC CASSWGTSGGASEQFF
many TRBJ1-1 - TRBV20-1 TGCAGTGCTAGAGATCCGATGGGCAGGCCTACCACTGAAGCTTTCTTT CSARDPMGRPTTEAFF
many TRBJ2-2 TRBD2 TRBV20-1 TGCAGTGCTAGAACTAGCGGGGCCGGGGAGCTGTTTTTT CSARTSGAGELFF
many TRBJ1-2 - TRBV6-5 TGTGCCAGCAGTTATGACAGATATAACTATGGCTACACCTTC CASSYDRYNYGYTF
many TRBJ2-7 - TRBV7-2 TGTGCCAGCAGCTTAGTGCCCAGGGCCTACGAGCAGTACTTC CASSLVPRAYEQYF
many TRBJ2-1 - TRBV20-1 TGCAGTGGAGGGGCGCAAAATGAGCAGTTCTTC CSGGAQNEQFF
many TRBJ2-1 - TRBV5-1 TGCGCCAGCAGCTTGGTGGCCGGATCCTACAATGAGCAGTTCTTC CASSLVAGSYNEQFF
many TRBJ2-2 - TRBV12-3/TRBV12-4 TGTGCCAGCAGCTCTGGTGGTAGAGGCACCGGGGAGCTGTTTTTT CASSSGGRGTGELFF
many TRBJ1-1 - TRBV6-5 TGTGCCAGCAGCCCATTCGCACTTACCGGGGGAGCCACTGAAGCTTTCTTT CASSPFALTGGATEAFF
many TRBJ1-4 - TRBV28 TGTGCCAGCGGAATTGAAAAACTGTTTTTT CASGIEKLFF
many TRBJ2-7 TRBD2 TRBV7-9 TGTGCCAGCAGCTTCGCGGGGGGCTCCTACGAGCAGTACTTC CASSFAGGSYEQYF
- TRBJ1-3 - TRBV20-1 TGCAGTGCCCAGAGTCTGGGGTCTGGAAACACCATATATTTT CSAQSLGSGNTIYF
many TRBJ2-7 - TRBV20-1 TGCAGTGCCCCCGTCCCTAGATCCTACGAGCAGTACTTC CSAPVPRSYEQYF
many TRBJ1-5 - TRBV6-5 TGTGCCAGCAGTACCTTTAGGGGACAGCCCCAGCATTTT CASSTFRGQPQHF
many TRBJ2-5 - TRBV20-1 TGCAGTGCGCCACAGGGAGCGACCCAGTACTTC CSAPQGATQYF
many TRBJ2-3 TRBD2 TRBV7-3 TGTGCCAGCAGCTCATCCAGCGGGGCAGATACGCAGTATTTT CASSSSSGADTQYF
once TRBJ2-1 - TRBV20-1 TGCAGTGCTAGAGATTTGCTAGCGAGGTACAATGAGCAGTTCTTC CSARDLLARYNEQFF
many TRBJ2-5 - TRBV5-6 TGTGCCAGCAGCTTCGGTGCAGGCCAAGAGACCCAGTACTTC CASSFGAGQETQYF
few TRBJ2-3 - TRBV21-1 TGTGCCAGCGCTGTTGCAGCGGGGGGGGGCCATACGCAGTATTTT CASAVAAGGGHTQYF